This T cell receptor (beta chain) was sequenced in a study of cytomegalovirus exposure and HLA in healthy donors. Study information: The same platform was used for the 90 to 150 validation repertoires and the 650 to 800 first-cohort repertoires, a later analysis reported. Study-level results: Clusters of TCRs from the first cohort tended to co-occur in the roughly 120 validation repertoires (as a later analysis found). Most observed TCR sequences were rare, whereas some public TCRs were detected in many donors.

A remark on this clone: What it recognizes is unknown.

TCRdb's copy holds only in-frame clones and misses some; the assay was immunoSEQ multiplex PCR. The sample includes a few hundred thousand clones, 86% of them seen just once. The CDR3 runs to 13 residues. The germline V gene has CDR1 MRHNA and CDR2 SNTAGT. The germline V and J ends were trimmed by 4 bases and 6 bases, with 10 bases remaining between them. The donors were part of the 120-subject validation cohort, which stood apart from the roughly 640-subject first cohort. Sequencing was performed on PBMCs. This TCR came from a woman younger than 30 in good health and CMV-seronegative. The chain links TRBV6-4 to TRBJ1-5; perhaps TRBD1 as D (6 bases). In nucleotides, the CDR3 is TGTGCCAGCAGTGCTACAGGGAGTCAGCCCCAGCATTTT. This gives the protein CASSATGSQPQHF.